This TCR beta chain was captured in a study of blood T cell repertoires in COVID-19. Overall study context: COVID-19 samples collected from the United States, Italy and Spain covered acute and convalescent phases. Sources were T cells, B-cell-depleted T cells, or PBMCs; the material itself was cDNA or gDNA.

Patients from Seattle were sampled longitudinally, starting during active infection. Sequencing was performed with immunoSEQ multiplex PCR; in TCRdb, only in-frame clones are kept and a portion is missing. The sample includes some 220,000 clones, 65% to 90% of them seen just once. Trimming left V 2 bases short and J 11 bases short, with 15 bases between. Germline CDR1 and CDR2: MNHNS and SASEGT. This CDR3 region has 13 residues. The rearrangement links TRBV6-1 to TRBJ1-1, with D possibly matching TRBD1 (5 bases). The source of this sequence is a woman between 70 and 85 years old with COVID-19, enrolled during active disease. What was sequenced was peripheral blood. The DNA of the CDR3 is TGTGCCAGCAGTGAACCTAACTCACCAGGGGCTTTCTTT. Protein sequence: CASSEPNSPGAFF.